The rows below give T cell receptor beta chains drawn from one sample of a study of T-cell memory formation after mild COVID-19. TCRdb reanalysed the 5' RACE reads using MiXCR and keeps one entry per CDR3 protein. Counted here are approximately 40,000 distinct CDR3 sequences, about 10% occurring once; the ten biggest clones make up over 25%. The source material was PBMCs or a T cell subset sorted from them (not recorded which). The receptors were gathered from a young man who had mild COVID-19 (a few samples of this study predate the infection). Cell type and time point are not known. The CDR3 runs from the conserved cysteine through the conserved F or W. The order of the fields is V gene, clone size, J gene, D gene, CDR3 DNA, CDR3 protein. A D gene is named only where the DNA matches it firmly. Size is stated for part of the rows, as once, few or many counts, or as a class when the clone is expanded.

>TRBV7-3|-|TRBJ1-1|-
TGTGCCAGCAGCCGATCGGGAGAGACTGAAGCTTTCTTT
CASSRSGETEAFF
>TRBV11-2|many|TRBJ2-3|-
TGTGCCACCAGTCAGGGAGATACGCAGTATTTT
CATSQGDTQYF
>TRBV7-2|many|TRBJ2-7|TRBD1
TGTGCCAGCAGCTTAGTTGGGACAGGGGCCTACGAGCAGTACTTC
CASSLVGTGAYEQYF
>TRBV12-3/TRBV12-4|medium-sized|TRBJ2-3|-
TGTGCCAGCAGTTTGTCCTCCACAGATACGCAGTATTTT
CASSLSSTDTQYF
>TRBV25-1|-|TRBJ2-3|TRBD2
TGTGCCAGCAGGGCGGCGGGGGGGCATACAGATACGCAGTATTTT
CASRAAGGHTDTQYF
>TRBV18|-|TRBJ2-3|-
TGTGCCAGCTCGCGACTATCTACAGATACGCAGTATTTT
CASSRLSTDTQYF
>TRBV5-1|many|TRBJ2-3|-
TGCGCCAGCAGCCTGGGACGGGGAACAGATACGCAGTATTTT
CASSLGRGTDTQYF
>TRBV6-1|many|TRBJ1-2|-
TGTGCCAGCAGTGACAGGCCGCAGGGCTACACCTTC
CASSDRPQGYTF
>TRBV10-2|many|TRBJ2-4|-
TGCGCCAGCAGTAAGAGCCTCATAGGACTAGCCAAAAACATTCAGTACTTC
CASSKSLIGLAKNIQYF
>TRBV7-8|many|TRBJ1-1|-
TGTGCCAGCAGCAGGAGGGCGGCGAACACTGAAGCTTTCTTT
CASSRRAANTEAFF
>TRBV12-3/TRBV12-4|many|TRBJ1-2|-
TGTGCCAGCGGAATAAGGGGTAACTATGGCTACACCTTC
CASGIRGNYGYTF
>TRBV4-3|many|TRBJ2-3|TRBD1
TGCGCCAGCAGCCAAGAATCTTATCGACAGGGGGATTACACAGATACGCAGTATTTT
CASSQESYRQGDYTDTQYF
>TRBV5-4|few|TRBJ2-3|TRBD2
TGTGCCAGCAGCCCCGGACTAGCAAGCACAGATACGCAGTATTTT
CASSPGLASTDTQYF
>TRBV27|few|TRBJ2-1|TRBD1
TGTGCCAGCAGTTCTGGACAGGGGAGAAGAATCGAGCAGTTCTTC
CASSSGQGRRIEQFF
>TRBV5-1|many|TRBJ2-7|TRBD2
TGCGCCAGCAGCAATGGACTAGCGGGGCTCTCCGAGCAGTACTTC
CASSNGLAGLSEQYF
>TRBV13|once|TRBJ2-1|-
TGTGCCAGCAGCGACTCCCTCAACAATGAGCAGTTCTTC
CASSDSLNNEQFF
>TRBV6-6|-|TRBJ1-2|-
TGTGCCAGCAGTTACTTGGACGGCAACTATGGCTACACCTTC
CASSYLDGNYGYTF
>TRBV7-2|few|TRBJ1-6|TRBD1
TGTGCCAGCAGCCCGCGAGGGACAGGGAACTTCAATTCACCCCTCCACTTT
CASSPRGTGNFNSPLHF
>TRBV7-2|few|TRBJ1-3|-
TGTGCCAGCAGCTTACCGGGGTTCTCTGGAAACACCATATATTTT
CASSLPGFSGNTIYF
>TRBV6-5|many|TRBJ2-1|TRBD2
TGTGCCAGCAGTTTGCGTCCGGGACTAGCGGACAATGAGCAGTTCTTC
CASSLRPGLADNEQFF
>TRBV12-3/TRBV12-4|many|TRBJ1-4|-
TGTGCCAGCAGCCCTGTATCTACTAATGAAAAACTGTTTTTT
CASSPVSTNEKLFF
>TRBV20-1|many|TRBJ2-5|TRBD2
TGCAGTGCCACGGGGGGGCAAGAGACCCAGTACTTC
CSATGGQETQYF
>TRBV7-9|many|TRBJ2-5|TRBD2
TGTGCCAGCAGCTCGGGACTAGAAGGGACCCAGTACTTC
CASSSGLEGTQYF
>TRBV7-2|many|TRBJ1-6|TRBD1
TGTGCCAGCGGACAGGGCCCTACCAATTCACCCCTCCACTTT
CASGQGPTNSPLHF
>TRBV5-5|many|TRBJ1-2|-
TGTGCCAGCAGCACCCCGCCCCTCGCTAACTATGGCTACACCTTC
CASSTPPLANYGYTF
>TRBV10-3|many|TRBJ1-4|-
TGTGCCATCAGTGGCGGTGGAGAACTGTTTTTT
CAISGGGELFF
>TRBV7-9|-|TRBJ1-6|TRBD1
TGTGCCAGCAGGCAACAGGGGGAGCCCCTCCACTTT
CASRQQGEPLHF
>TRBV7-6|many|TRBJ1-2|-
TGTGCCAGCAGCTTAGGTCCGGGGTTGGACTATGGCTACACCTTC
CASSLGPGLDYGYTF
>TRBV2|many|TRBJ2-3|-
TGTGCCAGCAGTGAAGCATGGGGGGGCACAGATACGCAGTATTTT
CASSEAWGGTDTQYF
>TRBV12-3/TRBV12-4|many|TRBJ2-7|-
TGTGCCAGCAGTTTTCTGGCCGAGCAGTACTTC
CASSFLAEQYF
>TRBV7-2|many|TRBJ2-5|-
TGTGCCAGCAGCTTAGCTGGAACCTACCAAGAGACCCAGTACTTC
CASSLAGTYQETQYF
>TRBV28|many|TRBJ2-5|-
TGTGCCAGCACCCTTGGGGGAAAAGAGACCCAGTACTTC
CASTLGGKETQYF
>TRBV20-1|many|TRBJ1-6|-
TGCAGTGCTAGGTTGCAGGAGAATTCACCCCTCCACTTT
CSARLQENSPLHF
>TRBV30|-|TRBJ1-5|-
TGTGCCTGGAGACCCAATCGGGTTTATCAGCCCCAGCATTTT
CAWRPNRVYQPQHF
>TRBV5-1|many|TRBJ1-4|TRBD1
TGCGCCAGCAGCTTAACAGGGGGCTGGCAAAAACTGTTTTTT
CASSLTGGWQKLFF
>TRBV5-1|many|TRBJ2-1|TRBD1
TGCGCCAGCCTGCCCTGGACAGGGTTTAACAATGAGCAGTTCTTC
CASLPWTGFNNEQFF
>TRBV7-9|many|TRBJ1-1|-
TGTGCCAGCAGCTCCCCCGACTTACGTGAAGCTTTCTTT
CASSSPDLREAFF
>TRBV20-1|once|TRBJ2-5|TRBD2
TGCAGTGTCCAGCGGGGTTTGGAGACCCAGTACTTC
CSVQRGLETQYF
>TRBV4-3|many|TRBJ2-7|TRBD1
TGCGCCAGCAGCCAAGTCACTCGGGCAGGGGGTCGAGGCGAGCAGTACTTC
CASSQVTRAGGRGEQYF
>TRBV11-2|many|TRBJ1-1|-
TGTGCCAGCAGCTTAGTGGGGGGGGCCACTGAAGCTTTCTTT
CASSLVGGATEAFF
>TRBV25-1|many|TRBJ1-4|TRBD1
TGTGCCAGCAGTGGGGACAGGGAGGTTGAAAAACTGTTTTTT
CASSGDREVEKLFF
>TRBV7-2|many|TRBJ2-3|-
TGTGCCAGCAGCTACAAGGGTTTTGCAGATACGCAGTATTTT
CASSYKGFADTQYF
>TRBV18|-|TRBJ2-1|TRBD2
TGTGCCAGCTCCTCCGGGACTAGCGGACTGGATGAGCAGTTCTTC
CASSSGTSGLDEQFF
>TRBV7-9|many|TRBJ1-2|TRBD1
TGTGCCAGCAGCCCAGACAGGGGCTCGGGCTATGGCTACACCTTC
CASSPDRGSGYGYTF
>TRBV5-1|-|TRBJ2-5|-
TGCGCCAGCAGCTGGACCACTCAAGAGACCCAGTACTTC
CASSWTTQETQYF
>TRBV7-3|-|TRBJ2-3|-
TGTGCCAGCAGCCCGGGTCCTGCCACAGATACGCAGTATTTT
CASSPGPATDTQYF
>TRBV20-1|many|TRBJ1-5|-
TGCAGCACTGCCGTTCTGGCCCCTGGCAATCAGCCCCAGCATTTT
CSTAVLAPGNQPQHF
>TRBV7-2|many|TRBJ1-2|TRBD1
TGTGCCAGCAGCGTCTGGACAGGGGCTAACTATGGCTACACCTTC
CASSVWTGANYGYTF
>TRBV12-3/TRBV12-4|many|TRBJ2-2|TRBD2
TGTGCCAGCAGTCGCGGGGGGCTTAACACCGGGGAGCTGTTTTTT
CASSRGGLNTGELFF
>TRBV7-3|-|TRBJ1-1|-
TGTGCCAGCAGGAGGTCTTCGTACACTGAAGCTTTCTTT
CASRRSSYTEAFF
>TRBV20-1|many|TRBJ1-1|TRBD1
TGCAGTGCTGAGGACAGGGCGAACACTGAAGCTTTCTTT
CSAEDRANTEAFF
>TRBV5-5|-|TRBJ1-2|-
TGTGCCAGCAGCTTCCAGGGAAACTATGGCTACACCTTC
CASSFQGNYGYTF
>TRBV24-1|many|TRBJ2-1|TRBD2
TGTGCCACCAGTGATCCCGGACTAGCAGCTGAGCAGTTCTTC
CATSDPGLAAEQFF